These T cell receptor beta chains were read from a single sample in a study of blood T cell repertoires in COVID-19. Generated by immunoSEQ multiplex PCR, the TCRdb table keeps only in-frame clones and is missing some. The data hold around 130,000 clones, with around 90% observed a single time. The sequenced material came from peripheral blood. These receptors were taken from a woman aged 80 or over with acute or convalescent COVID-19. The CDR3 runs from the conserved cysteine through the conserved F or W. D genes are given only for firm matches. Clone size is stated in some rows and not others, as once, few, many or a class when expanded.

D gene: NA; CDR3 length: 13; J gene: TRBJ1-2; clone size: NA; V gene: TRBV5-6; CDR3 DNA: TGTGCCAGCAGCACTTACGGGGGGCATGGCTACACCTTC; CDR3 protein: CASSTYGGHGYTF
D gene: NA; CDR3 length: 14; J gene: TRBJ1-2; clone size: once; V gene: TRBV6-1; CDR3 DNA: TGTGCCAGCAGTGAAGCCGGACAGCTCTATGGCTACACCTTC; CDR3 protein: CASSEAGQLYGYTF
D gene: NA; CDR3 length: 15; J gene: TRBJ2-7; clone size: once; V gene: TRBV5-1; CDR3 DNA: TGCGCCAGCAGCTTGAAGGCAGGGCAATCCTACGAGCAGTACTTC; CDR3 protein: CASSLKAGQSYEQYF
D gene: TRBD1; CDR3 length: 17; J gene: TRBJ2-1; clone size: NA; V gene: TRBV18; CDR3 DNA: TGTGCCAGCTCACCACTGGCCCCCGGGACAGGGAATCGGATGCAGTTCTTC; CDR3 protein: CASSPLAPGTGNRMQFF
D gene: NA; CDR3 length: 16; J gene: TRBJ1-3; clone size: NA; V gene: TRBV3-1/TRBV3-2; CDR3 DNA: TGTGCCAGCAGCCAAGATCTGCTCTACTCTGGAAACACCATATATTTT; CDR3 protein: CASSQDLLYSGNTIYF
D gene: TRBD1; CDR3 length: 16; J gene: TRBJ2-7; clone size: NA; V gene: TRBV27; CDR3 DNA: TGTGCCAGCAGTGGCGGAATGGGACAGGGGGCCTACGAGCAGTACTTC; CDR3 protein: CASSGGMGQGAYEQYF
D gene: TRBD1; CDR3 length: 17; J gene: TRBJ1-2; clone size: NA; V gene: TRBV2; CDR3 DNA: TGTGCCAGCACCCGACCTATGGGGACAGTTGCTAACTATGGCTACACCTTC; CDR3 protein: CASTRPMGTVANYGYTF
D gene: TRBD2; CDR3 length: 15; J gene: TRBJ2-3; clone size: NA; V gene: TRBV11-3; CDR3 DNA: TGTGCCAGCAGCGCCAGAGGCGGGGGGGCTGATACGCAGTATTTT; CDR3 protein: CASSARGGGADTQYF
D gene: NA; CDR3 length: 14; J gene: TRBJ2-3; clone size: NA; V gene: TRBV28; CDR3 DNA: TGTGCCAGCAAATCCGCGGGGGCGGCGGGATCGCAGTATTTT; CDR3 protein: CASKSAGAAGSQYF
D gene: NA; CDR3 length: 16; J gene: TRBJ1-2; clone size: NA; V gene: TRBV5-6; CDR3 DNA: TGTGCCAGCAGTCAAGAGCGGATCCTAAGGGACTATGGCTACACCTTC; CDR3 protein: CASSQERILRDYGYTF
D gene: TRBD2; CDR3 length: 16; J gene: TRBJ2-1; clone size: NA; V gene: TRBV9; CDR3 DNA: TGTGCCAGCAGCGTAGACATAGCGGGGAACTACAATGAGCAGTTCTTC; CDR3 protein: CASSVDIAGNYNEQFF
D gene: NA; CDR3 length: 14; J gene: TRBJ1-1; clone size: once; V gene: TRBV9; CDR3 DNA: TGTGCCAGCAGCGCCGGGGGGTTCGCCATTGAAGCTTTCTTT; CDR3 protein: CASSAGGFAIEAFF
D gene: NA; CDR3 length: 13; J gene: TRBJ1-6; clone size: NA; V gene: TRBV29-1; CDR3 DNA: TGCAGCGTTGGCTCGGGAAATAATTCACCCCTCCACTTT; CDR3 protein: CSVGSGNNSPLHF
D gene: NA; CDR3 length: 13; J gene: TRBJ1-2; clone size: NA; V gene: TRBV7-3; CDR3 DNA: TGTGCCAGCAGCTTAGGGGGCGGTCTTGGCTACACCTTC; CDR3 protein: CASSLGGGLGYTF
D gene: NA; CDR3 length: 14; J gene: TRBJ1-3; clone size: NA; V gene: TRBV9; CDR3 DNA: TGTGCCAGCAGCCCCCAGGGTTCTGGAAACACCATATATTTT; CDR3 protein: CASSPQGSGNTIYF
D gene: NA; CDR3 length: 12; J gene: TRBJ1-4; clone size: NA; V gene: TRBV2; CDR3 DNA: TGTGCCAGCAGTGAATTGGAGGAAAAACTGTTTTTT; CDR3 protein: CASSELEEKLFF
D gene: NA; CDR3 length: 13; J gene: TRBJ1-5; clone size: NA; V gene: TRBV4-1; CDR3 DNA: TGCGCCAGCAGCCAAGGGGCCAATCAGCCCCAGCATTTT; CDR3 protein: CASSQGANQPQHF
D gene: NA; CDR3 length: 15; J gene: TRBJ1-3; clone size: NA; V gene: TRBV18; CDR3 DNA: TGTGCCAGCTCACCAGGGGCGCCAGGAGGAAACACCATATATTTT; CDR3 protein: CASSPGAPGGNTIYF
D gene: TRBD1; CDR3 length: 15; J gene: TRBJ2-7; clone size: NA; V gene: TRBV6-1; CDR3 DNA: TGTGCCAGCAGAGTTTCCGGGACAGAATTCTACGAGCAGTACTTC; CDR3 protein: CASRVSGTEFYEQYF
D gene: TRBD1; CDR3 length: 16; J gene: TRBJ2-1; clone size: once; V gene: TRBV19; CDR3 DNA: TGTGCCAGTGGGAACAGGGGTTCGTCCTCCTCGATTGGGCAGTTCTTC; CDR3 protein: CASGNRGSSSSIGQFF
D gene: TRBD1; CDR3 length: 16; J gene: TRBJ1-4; clone size: once; V gene: TRBV11-2; CDR3 DNA: TGTGCCAGCAGCCTACTACAGGGGGCGCCGATCGAAAAACTGTTTTTT; CDR3 protein: CASSLLQGAPIEKLFF
D gene: NA; CDR3 length: 13; J gene: TRBJ1-2; clone size: NA; V gene: TRBV18; CDR3 DNA: TGTGCCAGCAACGGGGGGCAGTACTATGGCTACACCTTC; CDR3 protein: CASNGGQYYGYTF
D gene: TRBD1; CDR3 length: 14; J gene: TRBJ2-1; clone size: NA; V gene: TRBV5-1; CDR3 DNA: TGCGCCAGCAGCTTGGGGACAGGGAACAATGAGCAGTTCTTC; CDR3 protein: CASSLGTGNNEQFF
D gene: TRBD1; CDR3 length: 16; J gene: TRBJ2-1; clone size: NA; V gene: TRBV7-9; CDR3 DNA: TGTGCCAGCAGCTCCCTGGGCAGGGGGTCCTACAATGAGCAGTTCTTC; CDR3 protein: CASSSLGRGSYNEQFF
D gene: TRBD1; CDR3 length: 16; J gene: TRBJ1-3; clone size: NA; V gene: TRBV19; CDR3 DNA: TGTGCCAGTAGCCAAGACAGGGCAACTTCTGGAAACACCATATATTTT; CDR3 protein: CASSQDRATSGNTIYF
D gene: NA; CDR3 length: 14; J gene: TRBJ2-3; clone size: NA; V gene: TRBV7-9; CDR3 DNA: TGTGCCAGCAGCTTACGCGGGGGCACAGATACGCAGTATTTT; CDR3 protein: CASSLRGGTDTQYF
D gene: NA; CDR3 length: 15; J gene: TRBJ1-4; clone size: NA; V gene: TRBV25-1; CDR3 DNA: TGTGCCAGCAGTGAATCCGGCAGGCCGTATGAAAAACTGTTTTTT; CDR3 protein: CASSESGRPYEKLFF